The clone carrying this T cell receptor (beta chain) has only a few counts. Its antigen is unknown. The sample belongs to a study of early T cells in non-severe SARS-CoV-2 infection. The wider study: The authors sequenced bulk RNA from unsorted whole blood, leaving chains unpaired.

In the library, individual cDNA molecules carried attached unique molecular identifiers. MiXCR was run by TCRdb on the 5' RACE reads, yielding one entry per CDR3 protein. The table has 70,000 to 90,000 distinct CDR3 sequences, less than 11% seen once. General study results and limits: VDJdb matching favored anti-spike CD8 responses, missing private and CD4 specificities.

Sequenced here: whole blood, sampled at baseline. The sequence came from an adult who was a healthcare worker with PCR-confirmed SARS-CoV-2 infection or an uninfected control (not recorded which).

The CDR3 reads CASSEEGSSYNEQFF. CDR3 nucleotide sequence: TGTGCCAGCAGTGAAGAGGGAAGCTCCTACAATGAGCAGTTCTTC. The rearrangement joins TRBV2 to TRBJ2-1, with no clear D. The V end lost 1 base, the J end lost 0 bases, and 7 bases lay between the germline ends. Germline loops: CDR1 SNHLY, CDR2 FYNNEI. The CDR3 consists of 15 residues.